A selection of T cell receptor beta chains follows, all from one sample in a study of CD8 T cells in Susac syndrome. Each CDR3 protein gets one entry after TCRdb re-called the immunoSEQ multiplex PCR reads with MiXCR. Found here are about 140,000 distinct CDR3 sequences, more than 85% of them singletons; the top ten hold roughly 0.14%. Sequenced: CD4+ T cells from PBMCs. These TCRs come from a human donor with Susac syndrome. Both conserved end residues are part of each CDR3. D genes are given only for firm matches. Where a row states a size, it is once, few, many or the class of an expanded clone; other rows omit it.

j_call clone_size d_call v_call cdr3_nt cdr3_aa
TRBJ1-1 NA NA TRBV29-1 TGCAGCGTTGAAAGTATGGCAGTTGGGACTGAAGCTTTCTTT CSVESMAVGTEAFF
TRBJ2-1 NA NA TRBV29-1 TGCAGCGTTAGCCCCAGGGTCGACTACAATGAGCAGTTCTTC CSVSPRVDYNEQFF
TRBJ1-1 once NA TRBV12-3/TRBV12-4 TGTGCCAGCAGCCATGACAGTCACACTGAAGCTTTCTTT CASSHDSHTEAFF
TRBJ2-1 NA NA TRBV18 TGTGCCAGCTCACCAATCCAGTACAATGAGCAGTTCTTC CASSPIQYNEQFF
TRBJ2-1 NA NA TRBV30 TGTGCCTGGGGCCGGGGTAGTCAAATTGAGCAGTTCTTC CAWGRGSQIEQFF
TRBJ2-2 NA TRBD1 TRBV5-1 TGCGCCAGCAGCCCCCAGGACAGGGGGAACACCGGGGAGCTGTTTTTT CASSPQDRGNTGELFF
TRBJ1-5 NA NA TRBV28 TGTGCCAGCATCGCGGACAGCAATCAGCCCCAGCATTTT CASIADSNQPQHF
TRBJ1-5 NA NA TRBV7-8 TGTGCCAGCAGCCCGATGGGGGTGGGGGAGGTCAATCAGCCCCAGCATTTT CASSPMGVGEVNQPQHF
TRBJ1-4 NA TRBD1 TRBV20-1 TGCAGTGTCCGAAGACAGGGCGTAAATGAAAAACTGTTTTTT CSVRRQGVNEKLFF
TRBJ1-5 NA TRBD1 TRBV20-1 TGCAGTGCAGTCGGACAGGGCGATCAGCCCCAGCATTTT CSAVGQGDQPQHF
TRBJ1-1 NA NA TRBV5-1 TGCGCCAGCAGCTTTGGTGGGGTGAACACTGAAGCTTTCTTT CASSFGGVNTEAFF
TRBJ2-3 NA TRBD1 TRBV7-2 TGTGCCAGCAGCTCATGGACAGGGGGAACAGATACGCAGTATTTT CASSSWTGGTDTQYF
TRBJ2-7 NA TRBD1 TRBV12-3/TRBV12-4 TGTGCCAGCAGCCCAGGACAGGGTTACTCCTACGAGCAGTACTTC CASSPGQGYSYEQYF
TRBJ1-2 NA NA TRBV28 TGTGCCAGCAGTTACAGACATGCTAACTATGGCTACACCTTC CASSYRHANYGYTF